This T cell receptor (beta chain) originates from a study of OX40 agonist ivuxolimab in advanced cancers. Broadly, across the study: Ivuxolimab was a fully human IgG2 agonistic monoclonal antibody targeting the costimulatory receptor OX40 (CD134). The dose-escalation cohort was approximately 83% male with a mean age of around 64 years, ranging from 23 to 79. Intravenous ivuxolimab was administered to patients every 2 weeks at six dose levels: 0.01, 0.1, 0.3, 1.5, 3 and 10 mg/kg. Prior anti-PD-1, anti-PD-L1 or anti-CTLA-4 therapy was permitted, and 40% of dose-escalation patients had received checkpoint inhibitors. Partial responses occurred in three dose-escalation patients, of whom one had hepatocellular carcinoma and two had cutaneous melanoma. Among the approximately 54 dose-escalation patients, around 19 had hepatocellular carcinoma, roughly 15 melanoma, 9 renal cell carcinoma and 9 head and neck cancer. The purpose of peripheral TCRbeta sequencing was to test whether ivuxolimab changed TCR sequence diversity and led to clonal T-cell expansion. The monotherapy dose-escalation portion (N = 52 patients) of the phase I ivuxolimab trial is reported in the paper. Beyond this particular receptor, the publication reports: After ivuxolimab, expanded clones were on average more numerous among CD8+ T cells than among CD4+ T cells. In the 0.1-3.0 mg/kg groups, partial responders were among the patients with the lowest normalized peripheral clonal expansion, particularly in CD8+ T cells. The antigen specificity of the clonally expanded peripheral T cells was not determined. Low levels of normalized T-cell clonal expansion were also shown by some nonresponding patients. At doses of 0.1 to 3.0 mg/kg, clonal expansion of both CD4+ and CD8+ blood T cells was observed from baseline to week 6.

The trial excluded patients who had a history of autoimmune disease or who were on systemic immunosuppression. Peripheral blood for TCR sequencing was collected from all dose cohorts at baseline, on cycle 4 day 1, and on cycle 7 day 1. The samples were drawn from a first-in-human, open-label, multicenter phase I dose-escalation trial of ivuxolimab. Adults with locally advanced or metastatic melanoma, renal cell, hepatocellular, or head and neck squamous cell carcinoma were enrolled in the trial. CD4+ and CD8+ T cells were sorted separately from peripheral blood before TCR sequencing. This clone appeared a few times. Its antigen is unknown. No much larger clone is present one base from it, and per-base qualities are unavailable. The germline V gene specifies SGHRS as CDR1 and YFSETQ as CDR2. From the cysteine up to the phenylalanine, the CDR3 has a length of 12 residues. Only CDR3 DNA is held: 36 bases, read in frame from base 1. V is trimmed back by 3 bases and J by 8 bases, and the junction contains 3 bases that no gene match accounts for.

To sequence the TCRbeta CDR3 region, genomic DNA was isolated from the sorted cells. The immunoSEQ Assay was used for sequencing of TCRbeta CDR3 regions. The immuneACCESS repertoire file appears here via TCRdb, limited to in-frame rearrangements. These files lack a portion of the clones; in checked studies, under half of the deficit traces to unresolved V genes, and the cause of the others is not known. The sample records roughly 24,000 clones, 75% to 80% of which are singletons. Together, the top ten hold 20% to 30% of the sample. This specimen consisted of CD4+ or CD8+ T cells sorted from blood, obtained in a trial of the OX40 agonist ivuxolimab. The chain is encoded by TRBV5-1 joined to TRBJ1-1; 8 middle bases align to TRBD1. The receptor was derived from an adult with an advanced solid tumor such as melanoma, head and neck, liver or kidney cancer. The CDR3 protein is CASSYTGGEAFF. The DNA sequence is TGCGCCAGCAGCTACACAGGGGGGGAAGCTTTCTTT.